Below are 8 T cell receptor beta chains sequenced from a single sample in a study of blood T cell repertoires in COVID-19. The data were produced by immunoSEQ multiplex PCR, yet TCRdb's version contains in-frame clones alone and is incomplete. The data hold roughly 100,000 clones, with roughly 84% observed a single time. Sequencing was carried out using peripheral blood. The source is a human donor in a cohort sampled during active COVID-19.

V gene TRBV30 combines with J gene TRBJ1-3; a weak D match, TRBD1 (6 bases). CDR3 size: 15 residues. The germline V and J ends were trimmed by 1 base and 1 base, with 11 bases remaining between them. Germline CDR1 reads GTSNPN; CDR2 reads SVGIG (reference sequence). CDR3 sequence: CAWSAQQGSGNTIYF. CDR3 DNA: TGTGCCTGGAGTGCCCAACAGGGATCTGGAAACACCATATATTTT.

Turning to this clone: Distinct nucleotide sequences in the sample also encode this CDR3. The chain is built from TRBV27 and TRBJ2-7; D might be TRBD1 (6 bases). CDR1 and CDR2 (germline): MNHEY, SMNVEV (reference sequence). CDR3 length: 13 residues. Trimming stripped 3 bases from V and 0 bases from J, with 6 bases between. This chain's CDR3 is CASSFRGSYEQYF. The CDR3 bases are TGTGCCAGCAGTTTCAGGGGCTCCTACGAGCAGTACTTC.

The chain employs TRBV19 and TRBJ1-2; 10 bases align to TRBD1. The CDR3 spans 15 residues. Trimming took 2 bases from V and 8 from J; bases not matched to a gene: 8. The V gene's germline CDR1 is LNHDA and CDR2 SQIVND (reference sequence). The CDR3 spells CASSIRSDRGGGYTF. The CDR3, as DNA: TGTGCCAGTAGTATAAGATCGGACAGGGGGGGAGGCTACACCTTC.

The chain employs TRBV19 and TRBJ1-1; 8 bases are a match to TRBD1. The CDR3 sequence is 15 residues long. Germline lookup yields CDR1 LNHDA and CDR2 SQIVND (reference sequence). Trimming cost V 0 bases and J 10 bases; bases outside gene matches: 10. CDR3 bases: TGTGCCAGTAGTATAGATGGGACAGGAGCAGGGGGAGCTTTCTTT. Amino acid sequence: CASSIDGTGAGGAFF.

The CDR3 sequence: CASSVAGRYGYTF. The CDR3, as DNA: TGTGCCAGCAGCGTAGCAGGGCGCTATGGCTACACCTTC. V gene TRBV9 combines with J gene TRBJ1-2; possible D gene TRBD1, 5 bases. The ends were cut back, 0 bases at V and 4 bases at J, with 7 bases in the middle. Germline CDR1 and CDR2: SGDLS and YYNGEE. The CDR3 consists of 13 residues.

The chain joins TRBV10-3 to TRBJ1-5; D is ambiguous. The germline CDR1 and CDR2 sequences are ENHRY and SYGVKD. This CDR3 region has 14 residues. Trimming took off 0 bases at V and 4 bases at J, with 7 bases between the two ends. The CDR3 spells CAISESGKNQPQHF. DNA for the CDR3: TGTGCCATCAGTGAGTCGGGCAAAAATCAGCCCCAGCATTTT.

The V gene is TRBV6-2 or TRBV6-3, the J gene TRBJ2-1; 13 bases agree with TRBD2. The germline V gene encodes CDR1 MNHEY and CDR2 SVGEGT. The junction had 6 bases not matched to a gene; V was cut back by 0 bases and J by 1 base. The CDR3 length is 19 residues. CDR3 nucleotides: TGTGCCAGCAGTTACTCGTGGGGGACTAGCGGGGAGTCCTACAATGAGCAGTTCTTC. Protein sequence: CASSYSWGTSGESYNEQFF.

V is TRBV4-2 and J is TRBJ1-1; TRBD1 matches 9 bases. With V trimmed by 6 bases and J by 5 bases, 10 bases remained unmatched. The CDR3 consists of 15 residues. From germline, CDR1 is LGHNA and CDR2 YNFKEQ. The CDR3 DNA sequence: TGTGCCAGCAGTAAACCGGGACAGGGAGATACTGAAGCTTTCTTT. Its translation is CASSKPGQGDTEAFF.